Below, one TCR beta chain is given with its context. What it binds is unknown. Treatment meaning: roughly 10-day PBMC culture with coronavirus spike peptide pools or control peptides (ViraFEST assay). This sample is part of a study of vaccination and CD4 T cells after COVID-19. Sequenced with the Oncomine TCR Beta short-read assay was DNA taken from cultured CD4+ T cells. TCRdb re-derived calls from the PCR reads in MiXCR, one entry per CDR3 protein. This sample yields 15,000 to 20,000 distinct CDR3 sequences, of which roughly 23% are seen a single time; roughly 8.5% belongs to the top ten. V was pared by 0 bases and J by 0 bases, with 0 bases of the junction left unmatched. This CDR3 has 16 residues. Looked up from germline, CDR1 is SGHRS and CDR2 is YFSETQ. Study-level points and caveats: Spike mono-reactivity was found in 304 of 307 vaccine-specific clones from convalescent patients.

The chain combines TRBV5-1 with TRBJ2-2, with TRBD2 identical over 9 bases. Material: cultured CD4+ T cells from blood. The TCR comes from a human donor with COVID-19. CDR3 sequence: CASSLGLAANTGELFF. CDR3 nucleotides: TGCGCCAGCAGCTTGGGACTAGCGGCGAACACCGGGGAGCTGTTTTTT.